The TCR beta chain under discussion was sequenced for a study of OX40 agonist ivuxolimab in advanced cancers. Looking at the study overall: Ivuxolimab, which targeted the costimulatory receptor OX40 (CD134), was an agonistic, fully human IgG2 monoclonal antibody. Intravenous ivuxolimab was administered to patients every 2 weeks at six dose levels: 0.01, 0.1, 0.3, 1.5, 3 and 10 mg/kg. Of the 50 to 55 dose-escalation patients, hepatocellular carcinoma was present in 19, melanoma in about 15, renal cell carcinoma in 9 and head and neck cancer in 9. In the dose-escalation cohort, approximately 82% of patients were male, and the mean age was 60 years with a range of about 20 to 90. Prior anti-PD-1, anti-PD-L1 or anti-CTLA-4 therapy was permitted, and approximately 40% of dose-escalation patients had received checkpoint inhibitors. Three dose-escalation patients achieved partial responses, one with hepatocellular carcinoma and two with cutaneous melanoma. The purpose of peripheral TCRbeta sequencing was to test whether ivuxolimab changed TCR sequence diversity and led to clonal T-cell expansion. The paper describes the monotherapy dose-escalation part (N of about 50 patients) of the phase I trial of ivuxolimab. The paper as a whole reports these results and caveats: Clonal expansion of both CD4+ and CD8+ blood T cells was observed from baseline to week 6 at doses 0.1 to 3.0 mg/kg. Low levels of normalized T-cell clonal expansion were also seen in some patients who did not respond. After ivuxolimab, more expanded clones were found on average in CD8+ T cells than in CD4+ T cells. Which antigens the clonally expanded peripheral T cells were specific for was not determined. In partial responders in the 0.1-3.0 mg/kg groups, normalized peripheral clonal expansion was found to be among the lowest, especially among CD8+ T cells.

Patients with a history of autoimmune disease or receiving systemic immunosuppression were excluded from the trial. Peripheral blood for TCR sequencing was drawn from every dose cohort at baseline, at cycle 4 day 1 and at cycle 7 day 1. Samples were obtained from an open-label, multicenter, first-in-human phase I dose-escalation trial of ivuxolimab. Adults with locally advanced or metastatic melanoma, renal cell carcinoma, hepatocellular carcinoma or head and neck squamous cell carcinoma were enrolled in the trial. Before TCR sequencing, CD4+ and CD8+ T cells were separately sorted from peripheral blood. Details on this clone: Its antigen has not been determined. Base qualities are missing; no much larger clone stands one base away.

Genomic DNA was extracted from sorted cells for sequencing of the TCRbeta CDR3 region. TCRbeta CDR3 regions were sequenced using the immunoSEQ Assay. In its TCRdb copy, this immuneACCESS table keeps in-frame sequences only and misses some clones. Where compared with another copy, unresolved V genes explain less than half of these, and the others have no known cause. This sample lists 8,900 or so clones; 55% to 85% were detected once. The top ten constitute less than 50% of the sample. CDR3 length: 14 amino acids, cysteine to phenylalanine. Kept here is only the CDR3 DNA, which spans 42 bases and is read in frame from base 1. CDR1 and CDR2, looked up from the germline V gene, are MNHNS and SASEGT.

This receptor was taken from an adult with an advanced solid tumor such as melanoma, head and neck, liver or kidney cancer. The material sequenced was CD4+ or CD8+ T cells sorted from blood, taken in a trial of the OX40 agonist ivuxolimab. The chain employs TRBV6-1 and TRBJ1-6, with the D gene uncertain. CDR3 region: CAIHPPTRGSPLHF. The bases read TGTGCTATTCACCCGCCGACAAGAGGTTCACCCCTCCACTTT.